Presented here are 13 T cell receptor beta chains from one specimen sequenced in a study of Ad26.COV2.S vaccination and SARS-CoV-2 variants. TCRdb's table, derived via immunoSEQ multiplex PCR, lists solely in-frame clones and lacks some. The repertoire holds approximately 400,000 clones, approximately 90% seen once, with 3.9% in the top ten. The material sequenced was peripheral blood, taken after recovery from COVID-19. The source is a human donor who had recovered from COVID-19.

In this sample, this clone turned up once. This chain uses TRBV3-1 (or the pseudogene TRBV3-2) with TRBJ2-1; TRBD2 aligns across 9 bases. Trimming cost V 1 base and J 4 bases; bases outside gene matches: 11. This CDR3 has 18 residues. Germline V CDR1 and CDR2: LGHDT, YNNKEL (reference sequence). The DNA of the CDR3 is TGTGCCAGCAGCCAAGTTTTCGGTAGCGGGGGCCCTTACAATGAGCAGTTCTTC. Translating it yields CASSQVFGSGGPYNEQFF.

The V and J genes are TRBV6-6 and TRBJ1-1, with D tentatively TRBD1 (5 bases). Trimming left V 4 bases short and J 7 bases short, with 16 bases between. This CDR3 contains 14 residues. Germline V lookup: CDR1 MNHNY, CDR2 SVGAGI (reference sequence). CDR3 DNA: TGTGCCAGCAGTTCCCGACTTGACAGAGTTGAAGCTTTCTTT. It encodes CASSSRLDRVEAFF.

The chain carries TRBV10-3 and TRBJ2-7, with TRBD2 as a possible D gene (5 bases). This CDR3 is built from 16 residues. V was clipped by 2 bases and J by 2 bases, with 16 bases between them. The V gene's germline CDR1 is ENHRY and CDR2 SYGVKD. CDR3: CAISEPPTRTPYEQYF. CDR3 bases: TGTGCCATCAGTGAGCCCCCGACTCGGACTCCCTACGAGCAGTACTTC.

The chain recombines TRBV7-2 with TRBJ1-2; D possibly corresponds to TRBD1 (6 bases). The V gene's germline CDR1 is SGHTA and CDR2 FQGNSA. The CDR3 is made up of 14 amino acids. V dropped 3 bases and J dropped 2 bases, with 10 bases sitting between them. CDR3 loop: CASSLGHQNYGYTF. For the CDR3, the DNA is TGTGCCAGCAGCTTGGGACACCAGAACTATGGCTACACCTTC.

This clone was picked up one time. This chain joins TRBV11-2 and TRBJ2-5; no clear D gene. V shed 5 bases and J shed 1 base, with 11 bases lying between them. Germline assignment: CDR1 SGHAT and CDR2 FQNNGV. There are 14 residues in the CDR3. CDR3 amino acids: CASSPPRTQETQYF. The DNA for the CDR3 is TGTGCCAGCAGCCCTCCCCGTACCCAAGAGACCCAGTACTTC.

This rearrangement joins TRBV9 to TRBJ2-5; 9 nucleotides line up with TRBD2. Germline lookup yields CDR1 SGDLS and CDR2 YYNGEE. CDR3 length equals 18 residues. Trimming removed 0 bases from V and 0 bases from J; junction bases left unmatched: 9. Here the CDR3 reads CASSVGDSGGSYQETQYF. In nucleotides, the CDR3 is TGTGCCAGCAGCGTAGGCGATAGCGGGGGCTCGTACCAAGAGACCCAGTACTTC.

This sequence joins TRBV19 and TRBJ2-7, with TRBD1 identical over 9 bases. V was clipped by 6 bases and J by 1 base; unmatched bases: 4. Germline V lookup: CDR1 LNHDA, CDR2 SQIVND (reference sequence). The CDR3 runs to 14 residues. This chain's CDR3 is CASRAGTGSYEQYF. CDR3 DNA sequence: TGTGCCAGTAGAGCCGGGACAGGGTCCTACGAGCAGTACTTC.

This chain's CDR3 is CASSQGATDTQYF. CDR3 nucleotide sequence: TGTGCCAGCAGCCAAGGTGCGACAGATACGCAGTATTTT. V is TRBV3-1 (or the pseudogene TRBV3-2) and J is TRBJ2-3; D not certain. CDR3 length equals 13 residues. Germline V CDR1 and CDR2: LGHDT, YNNKEL (reference sequence). V lost 1 base and J lost 3, with 5 bases in between.

The chain employs TRBV29-1 and TRBJ1-1, with a tentative D call TRBD1 (5 bases). Per the germline V gene, CDR1 is SQVTM and CDR2 is ANQGSEA. The CDR3 has 13 residues. Trimming removed 6 bases at V and 6 bases at J, with 17 bases between. CDR3 bases: TGCAGCGTCCCCCTAGTAGGGGATTCTGAAGCTTTCTTT. Protein sequence: CSVPLVGDSEAFF.

This chain uses TRBV5-1 with TRBJ1-6; a weak D match, TRBD1 (5 bases). Trimming took 1 base from V and 7 from J, leaving 24 bases between them. The CDR3 has 19 residues. Germline V gene lookup returns CDR1 SGHRS and CDR2 YFSETQ. In nucleotides, the CDR3 is TGCGCCAGCAGCTTGCAGAGTAATTTATGGGGAGGGGAAAATTCACCCCTCCACTTT. This encodes CASSLQSNLWGGENSPLHF.

CDR3 nucleotide sequence: TGCGCCAGCAGCTTCAGACAGGGCATAAACACTGAAGCTTTCTTT. This gives the protein CASSFRQGINTEAFF. V usage is TRBV5-1 and J usage is TRBJ1-1; TRBD1 agrees at 7 bases. Germline trimming cut 2 bases from V and 2 bases from J; bases unmatched to any gene: 6. There are 15 residues in the CDR3. Germline V gene lookup returns CDR1 SGHRS and CDR2 YFSETQ.

This chain joins TRBV19 and TRBJ1-1; D gene ambiguous. V was shortened by 1 base and J by 4 bases, with 10 bases between the two germline ends. Germline-derived CDR1 and CDR2 are LNHDA and SQIVND (reference sequence). The CDR3 is 14 amino acids. DNA for the CDR3: TGTGCCAGTAGTATAGTTCCAGGTACCACTGAAGCTTTCTTT. This encodes CASSIVPGTTEAFF.

The V and J genes are TRBV5-1 and TRBJ2-5; possibly TRBD1 for D (6 bases). Germline V gene sequence: CDR1 SGHRS, CDR2 YFSETQ. Trimming stripped 4 bases from V and 5 bases from J, with 18 bases between. This CDR3 is built from 15 residues. The DNA of the CDR3 is TGCGCCAGCAGCCGTCTTACAGGGAGTGGGGAGACCCAGTACTTC. Protein product: CASSRLTGSGETQYF.